The rows below give T cell receptor beta chains drawn from one sample of a study of shared clonotypes between healthy human individuals. TCRdb keeps only in-frame clones here, not all; method: immunoSEQ multiplex PCR. Here the sample spans about 1.1 million clones, 70% to 80% being singletons. The sample was memory CD4+ T cells from PBMCs. These receptors were collected from a man aged 18 to 29 in good health. Some clones in this sample may be carry-over from other donors' samples. Each CDR3 is given with its conserved first and last residue. Each record gives: CDR3 length, V gene, clone size, J gene, D gene, CDR3 DNA, CDR3 protein. The D gene is left open where the match is weak. Size tells how often a clone was seen (once, few, many) or the class of an expanded clone, and some rows leave it out.

14	TRBV30	few	TRBJ2-1	TRBD2	TGTGCCTGGAGTGTAACGGGGGGAGGTGGTGAGCAGTTCTTC	CAWSVTGGGGEQFF
15	TRBV7-2	once	TRBJ1-5	NA	TGTGCCAGCAGCCAGCGGGGACGGGACAATCAGCCCCAGCATTTT	CASSQRGRDNQPQHF
13	TRBV28	many	TRBJ1-2	NA	TGTGCCAGCAGCGGGGCCGTAATCTATGGCTACACCTTC	CASSGAVIYGYTF
15	TRBV11-2	NA	TRBJ2-1	NA	TGTGCCAGCAGCTTAGTAGTGAGTTCGGTAGTTGAGCAGTTCTTC	CASSLVVSSVVEQFF
14	TRBV5-1	NA	TRBJ2-7	NA	TGCGCCAGCAGCTTGGGGAACGGTCCCTACGAGCAGTACTTC	CASSLGNGPYEQYF
12	TRBV7-9	NA	TRBJ2-2	NA	TGTGCCAGCAGCTCTGACACCGGGGAGCTGTTTTTT	CASSSDTGELFF
17	TRBV6-1	NA	TRBJ1-3	TRBD1	TGTGCCAGCAGTGAAGTCACGCCTGGACAGGGTGGAAACACCATATATTTT	CASSEVTPGQGGNTIYF
16	TRBV2	NA	TRBJ2-3	NA	TGTGCCAGCAGTGACGTCTCCCTTTACCGCACAGATACGCAGTATTTT	CASSDVSLYRTDTQYF
16	TRBV5-1	NA	TRBJ2-3	TRBD2	TGCGCCAGCAGTCTCCGACTAGCGGCGAACACAGATACGCAGTATTTT	CASSLRLAANTDTQYF
10	TRBV10-1	NA	TRBJ2-5	NA	TGCGCCAGCGCGCCAAGGACCCAGTACTTC	CASAPRTQYF
15	TRBV5-1	NA	TRBJ2-5	TRBD1	TGCGCCAGCAGCTGGGAGGGACAGGGATCCGAGACCCAGTACTTC	CASSWEGQGSETQYF
13	TRBV10-3	NA	TRBJ2-6	NA	TGTGCCATCAGCGCCTCTGGGGCCAACGTCCTGACTTTC	CAISASGANVLTF
15	TRBV21-1	NA	TRBJ1-2	NA	TGTGCCAGCAGCGCCCCGACCGCATCTAACTATGGCTACACCTTC	CASSAPTASNYGYTF
17	TRBV5-4	NA	TRBJ1-2	NA	TGTGCCAGCAGCTCCCCCCAGGGACTTGGGGCTAACTATGGCTACACCTTC	CASSSPQGLGANYGYTF
17	TRBV28	NA	TRBJ2-2	NA	TGTGCCAGCAGTTTACCGCCCGGGGGGCGCAACACCGGGGAGCTGTTTTTT	CASSLPPGGRNTGELFF
13	TRBV30	NA	TRBJ1-2	NA	TGTGCCTGGACCCTCCCAGGTACTTATGGCTACACCTTC	CAWTLPGTYGYTF
15	TRBV10-3	NA	TRBJ1-3	NA	TGTGCCATCAGTGATAACACCCAGTCTGGAAACACCATATATTTT	CAISDNTQSGNTIYF
15	TRBV5-1	NA	TRBJ2-2	NA	TGCGCCAGCAGCAAAGGGATCGGTTGGACCGGGGAGCTGTTTTTT	CASSKGIGWTGELFF
13	TRBV7-8	NA	TRBJ2-1	NA	TGTGCCAGCAGCCCCCAGGGATACAATGAGCAGTTCTTC	CASSPQGYNEQFF
15	TRBV7-2	once	TRBJ2-5	TRBD2	TGTGCCAGCAGCTCCGGACTAGCGGGAACAGAGACCCAGTACTTC	CASSSGLAGTETQYF
14	TRBV6-5	NA	TRBJ2-1	NA	TGTGCCAGCAGTTACTCGAAAGGTCTCAATGAGCAGTTCTTC	CASSYSKGLNEQFF
13	TRBV18	NA	TRBJ1-1	NA	TGTGCCAGCTCCCCCCTCGCGGAGCGTGAAGCTTTCTTT	CASSPLAEREAFF
14	TRBV5-4	NA	TRBJ2-7	TRBD1	TGTGCCAGCAGCTTCTACGGACAGGGCTCCGAGCAGTACTTC	CASSFYGQGSEQYF
17	TRBV7-2	NA	TRBJ2-2	TRBD1	TGTGCCAGCAGCCTAACGGGACAGACTACGAACACCGGGGAGCTGTTTTTT	CASSLTGQTTNTGELFF
16	TRBV19	NA	TRBJ2-5	NA	TGTGCCAGTAGTATAGGCGGGCAGGGGAGAGGGGAGACCCAGTACTTC	CASSIGGQGRGETQYF
13	TRBV4-1	NA	TRBJ1-1	NA	TGCGCCAGCAGCCTGGGGGTGGCCACTGAAGCTTTCTTT	CASSLGVATEAFF
17	TRBV5-4	few	TRBJ2-6	NA	TGTGCCAGCAGCCGGGGGGCAGGGAGCTCTGGGGCCAACGTCCTGACTTTC	CASSRGAGSSGANVLTF
14	TRBV7-3	NA	TRBJ1-1	NA	TGTGCCAGCAGCGCCACGGGGGATGGCACTGAAGCTTTCTTT	CASSATGDGTEAFF
14	TRBV5-1	NA	TRBJ1-2	NA	TGCGCCAGCAGCTTGTTTGGCCTTAACTATGGCTACACCTTC	CASSLFGLNYGYTF
15	TRBV29-1	NA	TRBJ1-2	NA	TGCAGCGTTGATCCTATGGGCAGGCAGGACTATGGCTACACCTTC	CSVDPMGRQDYGYTF
12	TRBV2	NA	TRBJ2-3	TRBD2	TGTGCCAGCAAGCTAGCGGGAGATACGCAGTATTTT	CASKLAGDTQYF
15	TRBV9	NA	TRBJ2-1	NA	TGTGCCAGCAGCGTTTTAGGTTCCTCCTACAATGAGCAGTTCTTC	CASSVLGSSYNEQFF
14	TRBV5-1	once	TRBJ1-1	NA	TGCGCCAGCAGCCCGGGACCCGGGAACACTGAAGCTTTCTTT	CASSPGPGNTEAFF
18	TRBV13	NA	TRBJ2-6	NA	TGTGCCAGCAGCCTGAGCCTTACCCTGGAGCCCGGGGCCAACGTCCTGACTTTC	CASSLSLTLEPGANVLTF
13	TRBV2	NA	TRBJ1-2	NA	TGTGCCAGCAGTGAGGCGCGGATAGGGGGCTACACCTTC	CASSEARIGGYTF
13	TRBV7-9	NA	TRBJ1-2	NA	TGTGCCAGCAGCTTACGTCAGGTCTATGGCTACACCTTC	CASSLRQVYGYTF
12	TRBV28	few	TRBJ1-2	NA	TGTGCCAGCAGTATCACGAGGGTCGGCTACACCTTC	CASSITRVGYTF
17	TRBV7-9	once	TRBJ1-2	NA	TGTGCCAGCAGCTCACAAGAAGGTTCAGGGACGGACTATGGCTACACCTTC	CASSSQEGSGTDYGYTF
19	TRBV28	NA	TRBJ2-3	NA	TGTGCCAGCAGTCGCACCCATATTCGGGACCTCCAAGACGCAGATACGCAGTATTTT	CASSRTHIRDLQDADTQYF
16	TRBV27	once	TRBJ1-2	TRBD1	TGTGCCAGCAGTTTATCCCGGACAGGGCGAAACTATGGCTACACCTTC	CASSLSRTGRNYGYTF
13	TRBV2	many	TRBJ1-4	NA	TGTGCCAGCACCGCGGAAGTGAACGAAAAACTGTTTTTT	CASTAEVNEKLFF
19	TRBV27	NA	TRBJ2-7	TRBD2	TGTGCCAGCAGTTTATACGGTCTAGCGGGAGGGCCGTATGTAGGCGAGCAGTACTTC	CASSLYGLAGGPYVGEQYF
11	TRBV6-6	NA	TRBJ2-5	NA	TGTGCCAGCAGTTACCCGCAGACCCAGTACTTC	CASSYPQTQYF
14	TRBV6-5	NA	TRBJ2-7	NA	TGTGCCAGCAGACCACTACCTGGAAGGTCCGAGCAGTACTTC	CASRPLPGRSEQYF